This T cell receptor (beta chain) was identified during a study of T-cell reconstitution after alpha-beta-depleted transplantation in children. Study observations and caveats: Surviving recipient T cells and thymic progenitors underlay high day-60 TCRbeta diversity in some patients. Hyperexpanded clones declined; after one year, newly produced T cells mostly supplied diversity. Several hundred graft clones that had expanded were reportedly the source of alpha-beta T cells about two months after transplant.

This clonotype was counted a few times. The antigen remains undetermined. V was shortened by 2 bases and J by 7 bases, with 18 bases between the two germline ends. Germline CDR1 and CDR2: SEHNR and FQNEAQ (reference sequence). This CDR3 is 16 amino acids long. Unique molecular identifiers tagged the TCRbeta library. One entry per CDR3 protein, called by TCRdb with MiXCR from the PCR reads. The sample holds 800,000 to 1,000,000 distinct CDR3 sequences, roughly 31% seen once. Material: PBMCs, mostly from graft donor cells, obtained 360 days after TCRalphabeta/CD19-depleted stem cell transplant. This sequence joins TRBV7-9 and TRBJ2-4, with a tentative D call TRBD2 (7 bases). The TCR was taken from a boy under two years old who had a stem cell transplant for SCID, so the T cells may come from the graft donor. CDR3: CASSLQGGARGNIQYF. The CDR3 nucleotides read TGTGCCAGCAGCTTACAAGGGGGGGCGAGGGGGAACATTCAGTACTTC. Using reference TRBV7-9 and TRBJ2-4 for the parts outside the CDR3, the full variable domain is DTGVSQNPRHKITKRGQNVTFRCDPISEHNRLYWYRQTLGQGPEFLTYFQNEAQLEKSRLLSDRFSAERPKGSFSTLEIQRTEQGDSAMYLCASSLQGGARGNIQYFGAGTRLSVL.